This T cell receptor beta chain was sequenced in a study of shared clonotypes between healthy human individuals. About the study: The donor group consisted of a couple of women and three men, aged 18 to 49.

TCRdb keeps only in-frame clones here, not all; method: immunoSEQ multiplex PCR. Of about 1.5 million clones in the sample, roughly 96% were seen once. As to this clone: Its antigen is still unknown.

Study-level points and caveats: With several donors compared, around 5% of naive CD4 clonotypes were shared. Generally, naive subsets (rather than memory subsets) showed larger estimated richness.

The CDR3 spans 19 residues. J was trimmed by 4 bases and V by 1 base; bases with no gene match: 10. CDR1 and CDR2 (germline): MDHEN, SYDVKM. The TCR comes from a man aged 25-45 years in good health. The specimen was naive CD4+ T cells sorted from blood. The subset is: CD45RA+ positively selected. This chain links TRBV28 with TRBJ2-2; 12 bases align to TRBD2. The CDR3 loop is CASSLYGLAGRLGTGELFF. CDR3 DNA sequence: TGTGCCAGCAGTTTATACGGACTAGCGGGAAGGTTGGGCACCGGGGAGCTGTTTTTT.